This TCR beta chain was sequenced for a study of blood T cell repertoires in COVID-19. Study as a whole: COVID-19 samples, acute and convalescent, were from the United States, Italy and Spain. In each case, the material was cDNA or gDNA derived from T cells, B-cell-depleted T cells, or PBMCs.

In the authors' methods: Cell counts per sample came from amplifying reference gene primers. The table came from immunoSEQ multiplex PCR; TCRdb's copy has only in-frame clones and leaves some out. That table gives V, J and clone size, and the DNA gave D and trimming. Of 150,000 or so clones in the sample, around 81% were seen once. This sequence was found in a man between 60 and 75 years old with active or convalescent COVID-19. The sample comprised peripheral blood.

In DNA, the CDR3 is TGTGCCAGCAGCCAAAAAGCGGGGCACACAGATACGCAGTATTTT. Protein sequence: CASSQKAGHTDTQYF. The J gene is TRBJ2-3, the V gene TRBV3-1 (or the pseudogene TRBV3-2); TRBD2 matches at 7 bases. V shed 2 bases, J shed 2 bases, and the junction held 4 bases outside the gene matches. The CDR3 runs to 15 residues. Per germline, CDR1 LGHDT and CDR2 YNNKEL (reference sequence).